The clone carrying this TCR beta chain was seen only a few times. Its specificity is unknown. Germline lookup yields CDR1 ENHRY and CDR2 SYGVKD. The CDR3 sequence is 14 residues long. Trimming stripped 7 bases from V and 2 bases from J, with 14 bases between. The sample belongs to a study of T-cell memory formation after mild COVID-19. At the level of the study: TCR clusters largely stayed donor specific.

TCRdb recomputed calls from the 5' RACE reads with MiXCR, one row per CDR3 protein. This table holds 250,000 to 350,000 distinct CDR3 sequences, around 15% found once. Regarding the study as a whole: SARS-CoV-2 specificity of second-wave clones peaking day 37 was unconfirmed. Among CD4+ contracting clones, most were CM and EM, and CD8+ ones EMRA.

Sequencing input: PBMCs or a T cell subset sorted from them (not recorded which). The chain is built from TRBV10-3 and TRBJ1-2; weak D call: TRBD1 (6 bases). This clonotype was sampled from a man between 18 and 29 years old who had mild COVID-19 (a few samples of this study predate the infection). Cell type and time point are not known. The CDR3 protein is CAIKSGEGNYGYTF. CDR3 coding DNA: TGTGCCATCAAGTCAGGGGAGGGGAACTATGGCTACACCTTC.